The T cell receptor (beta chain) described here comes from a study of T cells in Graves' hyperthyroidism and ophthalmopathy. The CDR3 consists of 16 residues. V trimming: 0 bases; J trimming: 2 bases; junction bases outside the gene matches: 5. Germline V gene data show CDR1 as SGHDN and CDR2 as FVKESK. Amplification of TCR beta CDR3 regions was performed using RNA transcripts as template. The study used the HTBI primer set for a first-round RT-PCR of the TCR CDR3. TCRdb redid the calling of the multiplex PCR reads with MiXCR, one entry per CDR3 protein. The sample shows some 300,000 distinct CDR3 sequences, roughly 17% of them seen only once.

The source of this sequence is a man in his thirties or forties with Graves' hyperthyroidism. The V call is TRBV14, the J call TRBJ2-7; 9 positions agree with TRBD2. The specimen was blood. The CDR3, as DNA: TGTGCCAGCAGCCAAGACGGCGGGAGGGACCCCTACGAGCAGTACTTC. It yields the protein CASSQDGGRDPYEQYF.